A single sample gave rise to the 22 T cell receptor beta chains below, sequenced in a study of T cells after somatic rescue of genetic block. Produced via immunoSEQ multiplex PCR; TCRdb's table is partial and in-frame only. The repertoire includes around 52,000 clones, roughly 96% of them detected once, and more than 0.075% sits in the top ten. Sequences were obtained from peripheral blood mononuclear cells (PBMCs). Receptors originate from a child under two years old.

The V call is TRBV5-4, the J call TRBJ1-1; TRBD1 matches 7 bases. The CDR3 loop spans 15 amino acids. Germline V lookup: CDR1 SGHNT, CDR2 YYREEE (reference sequence). J was trimmed by 3 bases and V by 4 bases; bases with no gene match: 9. CDR3: CASSPQGGMDTEAFF. CDR3 nucleotides: TGTGCCAGCAGCCCCCAGGGGGGCATGGACACTGAAGCTTTCTTT.

A remark on this clone: One end of the junction is discordant with germline, which a read error may explain. The gene calls are TRBV5-1 and TRBJ2-5; D might be TRBD2 (5 bases). The CDR3 is 16 residues long. In germline, CDR1 is SGHRS, CDR2 YFSETQ. CDR3 DNA sequence: TGCGCCAGCAGCTTGTCGTCGAGCGGAAGTGGAGAGGCCCAGTACTTC. Its translation: CASSLSSSGSGEAQYF. Full variable domain (remainder filled in from reference TRBV5-1 and TRBJ2-5): KAGVTQTPRYLIKTRGQQVTLSCSPISGHRSVSWYQQTPGQGLQFLFEYFSETQRNKGNFPGRFSGRQFSNSRSEMNVSTLELGDSALYLCASSLSSSGSGEAQYFGPGTRLLVL.

This chain uses TRBV19 with TRBJ2-7; D might be TRBD1 (5 bases). CDR3 length: 14 amino acids. The V end was cut by 3 bases, the J end by 5 bases, with 14 bases between. Germline V CDR1 and CDR2: LNHDA, SQIVND (reference sequence). In DNA, the CDR3 is TGTGCCAGTAGTATTTTTTCAGGGTCCAACGAGCAGTACTTC. Translated, it gives CASSIFSGSNEQYF.

J is TRBJ1-2 and V is TRBV6-5; D might be TRBD1 (5 bases). Per germline, CDR1 MNHEY and CDR2 SVGAGI. The CDR3 totals 12 residues. Trimming removed 6 bases from V and 8 bases from J, with 13 bases in between. This chain's CDR3 is CASSRDALGYTF. The CDR3 DNA reads TGTGCCAGCAGCCGGGACGCATTAGGCTACACCTTC.

This chain uses TRBV19 with TRBJ1-5; no firm D call. Trimming removed 4 bases from V and 5 bases from J, with 0 bases in between. Germline-derived CDR1 and CDR2 are LNHDA and SQIVND (reference sequence). The CDR3 sequence is 10 residues long. DNA for the CDR3: TGTGCCAGTAGTAATCAGCCCCAGCATTTT. Amino acid sequence: CASSNQPQHF.

The gene calls are TRBV10-3 and TRBJ1-1; D not certain. The CDR3 runs 12 residues. Trimming removed 0 bases from V and 1 base from J, with 0 bases in between. The germline V gene has CDR1 ENHRY and CDR2 SYGVKD. The CDR3 loop reads CAISESNTEAFF. For the CDR3, the DNA is TGTGCCATCAGTGAGTCGAACACTGAAGCTTTCTTT.

The CDR3 protein is CASSLGQWNEQFF. In DNA form, the CDR3 reads TGTGCCAGCAGCTTAGGACAGTGGAATGAGCAGTTCTTC. This chain uses TRBV7-9 with TRBJ2-1; tentatively, D is TRBD1 (5 bases). Germline assignment: CDR1 SEHNR and CDR2 FQNEAQ (reference sequence). The V end lost 1 base, the J end lost 7 bases, and 8 bases lay between the germline ends. This CDR3 region has 13 residues. Full variable domain (remainder filled in from reference TRBV7-9 and TRBJ2-1): DTGVSQNPRHKITKRGQNVTFRCDPISEHNRLYWYRQTLGQGPEFLTYFQNEAQLEKSRLLSDRFSAERPKGSFSTLEIQRTEQGDSAMYLCASSLGQWNEQFFGPGTRLTVL.

The chain joins TRBV4-2 to TRBJ2-7; D unclear. V shed 0 bases and J shed 3 bases, with 9 bases lying between them. The CDR3 totals 14 residues. Germline lookup yields CDR1 LGHNA and CDR2 YNFKEQ. In DNA form, the CDR3 reads TGTGCCAGCAGCCAAGATTACAGAGACTACGAGCAGTACTTC. It codes for CASSQDYRDYEQYF.

In its sample, this clone was seen once. The V call is TRBV12-5, the J call TRBJ2-7; 10 bases map to TRBD1. CDR3 length: 14 residues. The germline V gene encodes CDR1 LGHNT and CDR2 FRNRAP. V was clipped by 0 bases and J by 5 bases; unmatched bases: 1. CDR3 sequence: CASGLVGTGDEQYF. CDR3 nucleotide sequence: TGTGCTAGTGGTTTGGTTGGGACAGGGGACGAGCAGTACTTC.

The J gene is TRBJ1-2, the V gene TRBV4-3, with TRBD1 matching over 7 bases. There are 15 residues in the CDR3. The V gene end was trimmed by 0 bases and the J gene end by 4 bases; junction bases not matched to a gene: 5. Germline lookup yields CDR1 LGHNA and CDR2 YSLEER. CDR3 residues: CASSQDPQGVYGYTF. The CDR3, as DNA: TGCGCCAGCAGCCAAGATCCTCAGGGGGTCTATGGCTACACCTTC.

CDR3 in amino acids: CASSWGASGNQPQHF. The CDR3 bases are TGCGCCAGCAGCTGGGGGGCTTCGGGCAATCAGCCCCAGCATTTT. This sequence joins TRBV5-1 and TRBJ1-5, with TRBD1 as a possible D gene (6 bases). Germline V lookup: CDR1 SGHRS, CDR2 YFSETQ. Trimming pared 3 bases from V and 2 bases from J, leaving 12 bases between. The CDR3 runs to 15 residues. Full variable domain (missing parts from reference TRBV5-1 and TRBJ1-5): KAGVTQTPRYLIKTRGQQVTLSCSPISGHRSVSWYQQTPGQGLQFLFEYFSETQRNKGNFPGRFSGRQFSNSRSEMNVSTLELGDSALYLCASSWGASGNQPQHFGDGTRLSIL.

The J gene is TRBJ2-2, the V gene TRBV7-6; the match to TRBD1 covers 9 bases. Germline V CDR1 and CDR2: SGHVS, FNYEAQ. There are 17 residues in the CDR3. The trim removed 5 bases at V and 6 bases at J, leaving 13 bases unmatched. CDR3 protein: CASSGGDRELGSGELFF. The CDR3 nucleotides are TGTGCCAGCAGCGGCGGGGACAGGGAGTTGGGGTCCGGGGAGCTGTTTTTT. The variable domain in full, with the rest retrieved from reference TRBV7-6 and TRBJ2-2, is GAGVSQSPRYKVTKRGQDVALRCDPISGHVSLYWYRQALGQGPEFLTYFNYEAQQDKSGLPNDRFSAERPEGSISTLTIQRTEQRDSAMYRCASSGGDRELGSGELFFGEGSRLTVL.

The chain is built from TRBV10-3 and TRBJ2-3; TRBD1 aligns across 8 bases. V lost 6 bases and J lost 4; bases outside the gene matches: 6. The germline V gene encodes CDR1 ENHRY and CDR2 SYGVKD. The CDR3 consists of 14 residues. Written as DNA, the CDR3 is TGTGCCATCAGACCTCGGACAGGGCCAGATACGCAGTATTTT. Translating it yields CAIRPRTGPDTQYF.

The V and J genes are TRBV6-6 and TRBJ2-3; possible D gene TRBD1, 6 bases. Germline CDR1 is MNHNY and CDR2 is SVGAGI (reference sequence). The CDR3 is 14 amino acids. V lost 6 bases, J lost 4 bases, and 14 bases lay in between. The CDR3 spells CASRQQGRADTQYF. DNA for the CDR3: TGTGCCAGCAGACAACAGGGAAGGGCAGATACGCAGTATTTT.

The rearrangement links TRBV2 to TRBJ2-7, with 9 bases fitting TRBD2. The V gene end was trimmed by 7 bases and the J gene end by 0 bases; junction bases not matched to a gene: 7. From germline, CDR1 is SNHLY and CDR2 FYNNEI. The CDR3 extends over 15 amino acids. DNA for the CDR3: TGTGCCAGCAAATGGCGGGAGGGGAGCTCCTACGAGCAGTACTTC. Protein sequence: CASKWREGSSYEQYF.

V and J are TRBV7-2 and TRBJ2-2; 7 bases match TRBD2. The CDR3 has 15 residues. The junction had 7 bases not matched to a gene; V was cut back by 0 bases and J by 9 bases. In germline, CDR1 is SGHTA, CDR2 FQGNSA. The CDR3 DNA sequence: TGTGCCAGCAGCTTAGCGGGACTAAGGCCCAGGGAGCTGTTTTTT. Protein: CASSLAGLRPRELFF.

V gene TRBV28 combines with J gene TRBJ2-2, with 8 bases identical to TRBD2. V lost 5 bases, J lost 9 bases, and 8 bases stayed unmatched. The germline V gene has CDR1 MDHEN and CDR2 SYDVKM. The CDR3 has 14 residues. The CDR3 DNA reads as TGTGCCAGCAGTCCATACCTTAGCGGGAGGGAGCTGTTTTTT. As protein: CASSPYLSGRELFF.

The chain is built from TRBV6-6 and TRBJ1-1; a possible D gene is TRBD1 (5 bases). CDR1 is MNHNY, CDR2 SVGAGI, per germline (reference sequence). The V gene lost 4 bases and the J gene lost 5 bases, with 11 bases spanning the gap. The CDR3 length is 13 residues. DNA for the CDR3: TGTGCCAGCAGTTTGATCAGGGAAACTGAAGCTTTCTTT. Translated, it gives CASSLIRETEAFF.

This rearrangement joins TRBV18 to TRBJ1-2; D unclear. Germline CDR1 is KGHSH and CDR2 is LQKENI. V gave up 0 bases and J gave up 7 bases, with 0 bases separating them. The CDR3 is made up of 10 amino acids. The CDR3 loop reads CASSPPGYTF. The DNA of the CDR3 is TGTGCCAGCTCACCACCTGGCTACACCTTC. The entire variable domain, with the rest obtained from reference TRBV18 and TRBJ1-2, is as follows: NAGVMQNPRHLVRRRGQEARLRCSPMKGHSHVYWYRQLPEEGLKFMVYLQKENIIDESGMPKERFSAEFPKEGPSILRIQQVVRGDSAAYFCASSPPGYTFGSGTRLTVV.

This chain uses TRBV9 with TRBJ2-3; 9 nucleotides agree with TRBD2. The CDR3 is 16 residues long. Germline CDR1 SGDLS, CDR2 YYNGEE. The V segment lost 0 bases and the J segment 3 bases; nucleotides outside the gene matches: 5. CDR3 region: CASSVDAGGLTDTQYF. Here the CDR3 DNA reads TGTGCCAGCAGCGTAGACGCGGGAGGGCTGACAGATACGCAGTATTTT.

This chain connects TRBV28 to TRBJ2-2; D is perhaps TRBD1 or TRBD2 (5 bases each). This CDR3 contains 17 residues. Trimming left V 6 bases short and J 3 bases short, with 20 bases between. Germline V gives CDR1 MDHEN, CDR2 SYDVKM. The CDR3 sequence: CASRSIHWGSDTGELFF. For the CDR3, the DNA is TGTGCCAGCAGATCCATACATTGGGGGAGCGACACCGGGGAGCTGTTTTTT. The full variable domain, rest sourced from reference TRBV28 and TRBJ2-2, is DVKVTQSSRYLVKRTGEKVFLECVQDMDHENMFWYRQDPGLGLRLIYFSYDVKMKEKGDIPEGYSVSREKKERFSLILESASTNQTSMYLCASRSIHWGSDTGELFFGEGSRLTVL.

J is TRBJ1-6 and V is TRBV5-1; D is possibly TRBD1 (5 bases). Germline-derived CDR1 and CDR2 are SGHRS and YFSETQ. V lost 1 base, J lost 6 bases, and 11 bases lay in between. This CDR3 has 15 residues. The CDR3 bases are TGCGCCAGCAGCTTGAGGCAGGGCGGTAATTCACCCCTCCACTTT. Residues: CASSLRQGGNSPLHF. Looking up the rest from reference TRBV5-1 and TRBJ1-6 gives the full variable domain: KAGVTQTPRYLIKTRGQQVTLSCSPISGHRSVSWYQQTPGQGLQFLFEYFSETQRNKGNFPGRFSGRQFSNSRSEMNVSTLELGDSALYLCASSLRQGGNSPLHFGNGTRLTVT.